The source of this TCR beta chain is a study of blood T cell dynamics during melanoma immunotherapy. This sample's time point: week 3, after first cycle of checkpoint inhibitor. Sampling occurred pretreatment (T0) and at week 3 (W3), after cycle one of checkpoint blockade. Disease control meant complete response, partial response or stable disease at 12 weeks. DNA loading was fixed at roughly 360 ng for all bulk PBMC samples. Data came from immunoSEQ multiplex PCR; TCRdb stores just in-frame clones and leaves some out. The sample records about 12,000 clones, roughly 88% being singletons. CDR3 length equals 13 residues. J gave up 6 bases and V 6 bases, and 6 bases lay outside the gene matches. Germline V gene lookup returns CDR1 SNHLY and CDR2 FYNNEI.

The source is a human donor with melanoma. The material sequenced was blood, taken from a patient treated with checkpoint blockade. The chain couples TRBV2 to TRBJ2-3; 7 positions agree with TRBD2. DNA for the CDR3: TGTGCCAGCAGCCTAGCGGTGGTGGATACGCAGTATTTT. Amino acid sequence: CASSLAVVDTQYF.